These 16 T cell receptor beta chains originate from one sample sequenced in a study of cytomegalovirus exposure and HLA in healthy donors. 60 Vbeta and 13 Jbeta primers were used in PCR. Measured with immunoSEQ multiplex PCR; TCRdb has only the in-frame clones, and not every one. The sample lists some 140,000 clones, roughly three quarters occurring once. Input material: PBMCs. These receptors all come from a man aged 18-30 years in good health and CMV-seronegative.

CDR3 bases: TGTGCCGCCTTGGTAGGGCACAGGGATGAAAAACTGTTTTTT. Encoded protein: CAALVGHRDEKLFF. The chain combines TRBV30 with TRBJ1-4; D perhaps matches TRBD1 (6 bases). CDR3 size: 14 residues. The V and J ends lost 8 bases and 6 bases respectively, with 19 bases between them. In germline, CDR1 is GTSNPN, CDR2 SVGIG (reference sequence).

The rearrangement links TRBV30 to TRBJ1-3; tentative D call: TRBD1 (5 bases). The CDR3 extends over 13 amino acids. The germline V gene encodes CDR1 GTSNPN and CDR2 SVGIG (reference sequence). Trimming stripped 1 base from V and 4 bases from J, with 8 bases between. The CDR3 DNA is TGTGCCTGGAGTGGGACATTCGGAAACACCATATATTTT. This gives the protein CAWSGTFGNTIYF.

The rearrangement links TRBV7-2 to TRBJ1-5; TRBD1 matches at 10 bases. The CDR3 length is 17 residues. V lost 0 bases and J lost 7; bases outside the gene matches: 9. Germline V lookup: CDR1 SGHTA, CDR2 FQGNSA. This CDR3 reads CASSLAGTGVLDQPQHF. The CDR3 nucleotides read TGTGCCAGCAGCTTAGCGGGGACAGGGGTGTTGGACCAGCCCCAGCATTTT.

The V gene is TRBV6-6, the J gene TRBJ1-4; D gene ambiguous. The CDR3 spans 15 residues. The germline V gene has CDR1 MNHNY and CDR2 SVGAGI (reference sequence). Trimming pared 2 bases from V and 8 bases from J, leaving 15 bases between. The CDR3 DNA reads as TGTGCCAGCAGTTACCTCAGCCTGGGCTTGGAAAAACTGTTTTTT. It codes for CASSYLSLGLEKLFF.

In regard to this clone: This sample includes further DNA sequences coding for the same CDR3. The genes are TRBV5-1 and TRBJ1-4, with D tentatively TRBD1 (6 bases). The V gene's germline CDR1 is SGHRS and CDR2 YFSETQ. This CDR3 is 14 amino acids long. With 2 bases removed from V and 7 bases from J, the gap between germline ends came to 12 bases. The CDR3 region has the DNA TGCGCCAGCAGCTTAACAGGGTATGGTGAAAAACTGTTTTTT. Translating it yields CASSLTGYGEKLFF. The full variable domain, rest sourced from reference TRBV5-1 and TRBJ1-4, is KAGVTQTPRYLIKTRGQQVTLSCSPISGHRSVSWYQQTPGQGLQFLFEYFSETQRNKGNFPGRFSGRQFSNSRSEMNVSTLELGDSALYLCASSLTGYGEKLFFGSGTQLSVL.

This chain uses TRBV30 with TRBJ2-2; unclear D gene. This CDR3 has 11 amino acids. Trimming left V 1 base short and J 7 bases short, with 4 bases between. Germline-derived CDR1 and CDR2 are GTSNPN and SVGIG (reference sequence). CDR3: CAWSANGELFF. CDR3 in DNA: TGTGCCTGGAGTGCTAACGGGGAGCTGTTTTTT.

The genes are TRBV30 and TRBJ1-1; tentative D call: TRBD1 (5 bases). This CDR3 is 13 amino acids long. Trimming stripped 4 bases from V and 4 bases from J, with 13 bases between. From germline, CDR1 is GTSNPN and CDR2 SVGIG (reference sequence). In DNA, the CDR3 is TGTGCCTGGAATAAGGGGCACGGCACTGAAGCTTTCTTT. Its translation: CAWNKGHGTEAFF.

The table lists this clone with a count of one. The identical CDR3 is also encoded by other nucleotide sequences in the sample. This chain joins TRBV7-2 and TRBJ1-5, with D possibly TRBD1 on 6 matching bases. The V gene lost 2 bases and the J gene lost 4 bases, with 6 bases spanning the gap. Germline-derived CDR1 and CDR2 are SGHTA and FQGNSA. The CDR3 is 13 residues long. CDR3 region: CASSLRGNQPQHF. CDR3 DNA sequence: TGTGCCAGCAGCTTAAGGGGGAATCAGCCCCAGCATTTT.

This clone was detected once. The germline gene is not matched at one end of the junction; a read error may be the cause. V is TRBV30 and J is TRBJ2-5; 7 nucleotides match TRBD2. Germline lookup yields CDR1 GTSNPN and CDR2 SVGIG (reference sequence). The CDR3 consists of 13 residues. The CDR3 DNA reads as TGTGCCTGGGACGTAACCTTGAGAAGGGAGGGGCACTTC. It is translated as CAWDVTLRREGHF.

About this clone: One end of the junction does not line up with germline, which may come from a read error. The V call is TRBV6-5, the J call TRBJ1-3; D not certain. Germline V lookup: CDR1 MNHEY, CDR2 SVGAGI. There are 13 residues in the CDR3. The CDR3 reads CASRLSSRNTIYF. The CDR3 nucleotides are TGTGCCAGCAGGCTGAGCTCTAGAAACACCATATATTTT.

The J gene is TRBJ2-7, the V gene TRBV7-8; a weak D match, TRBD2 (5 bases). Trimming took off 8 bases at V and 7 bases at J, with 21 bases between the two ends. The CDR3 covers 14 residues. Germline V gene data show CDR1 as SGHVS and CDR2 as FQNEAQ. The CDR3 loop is CASSGKPTRGEQYF. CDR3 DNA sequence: TGTGCCAGCTCGGGGAAACCCACCCGGGGAGAGCAGTACTTC.

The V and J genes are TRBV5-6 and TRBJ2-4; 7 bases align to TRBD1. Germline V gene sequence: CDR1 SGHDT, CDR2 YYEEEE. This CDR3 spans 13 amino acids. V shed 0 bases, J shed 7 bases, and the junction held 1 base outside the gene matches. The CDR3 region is CASSLEGGNIQYF. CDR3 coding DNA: TGTGCCAGCAGCTTGGAAGGGGGCAACATTCAGTACTTC.

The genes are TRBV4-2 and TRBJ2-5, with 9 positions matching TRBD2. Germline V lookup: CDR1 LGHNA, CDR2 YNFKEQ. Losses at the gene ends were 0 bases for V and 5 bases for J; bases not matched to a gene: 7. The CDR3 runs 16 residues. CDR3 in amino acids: CASSQDLGLAGETQYF. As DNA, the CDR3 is TGTGCCAGCAGCCAAGATTTGGGGCTAGCGGGGGAGACCCAGTACTTC.

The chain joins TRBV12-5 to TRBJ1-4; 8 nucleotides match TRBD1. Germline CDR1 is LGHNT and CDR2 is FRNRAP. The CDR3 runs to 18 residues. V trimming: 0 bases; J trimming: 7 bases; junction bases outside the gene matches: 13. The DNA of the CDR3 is TGTGCTAGTGGTTTGGTACGAACAGGGGGGGTAGGGGCTGAAAAACTGTTTTTT. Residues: CASGLVRTGGVGAEKLFF.

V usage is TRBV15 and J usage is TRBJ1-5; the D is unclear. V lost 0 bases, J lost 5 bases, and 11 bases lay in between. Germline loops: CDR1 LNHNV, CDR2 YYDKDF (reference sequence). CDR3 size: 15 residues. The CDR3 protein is CATSRDFSRDQPQHF. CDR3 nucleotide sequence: TGTGCCACCAGCAGAGACTTTTCCCGGGATCAGCCCCAGCATTTT.

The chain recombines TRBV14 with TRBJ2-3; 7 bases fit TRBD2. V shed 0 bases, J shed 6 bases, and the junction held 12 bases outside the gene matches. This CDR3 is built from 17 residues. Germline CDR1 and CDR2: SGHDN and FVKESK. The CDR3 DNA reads TGTGCCAGCAGCCAAGATCTCATCGGCTCCGGGAGGGATACGCAGTATTTT. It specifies CASSQDLIGSGRDTQYF.